This passage covers 10 T cell receptor beta chains from one sample sequenced in a study of blood T cells in healthy people across ages. The use of a sample-barcoded 5' primer and a J-beta primer mix characterized a second PCR of about 6 to 11 cycles. TCRdb reprocessed the 5' RACE reads via MiXCR and lists one record per CDR3 protein. This repertoire shows around 750,000 distinct CDR3 sequences, 53% found once; its top ten account for under 50%. The sequenced material came from blood. The receptors come from a man older than 75 in good health.

The chain has TRBV11-2 and TRBJ2-3; possible D gene TRBD1, 6 bases. The germline gives CDR1 SGHAT, CDR2 FQNNGV. Trimming stripped 5 bases from V and 14 bases from J, with 29 bases between. The CDR3 covers 16 residues. The CDR3 DNA reads TGTGCCAGCAGCAGTCGACAGGCGAATGGTCACAGATACGCGTATTTT. Protein product: CASSSRQANGHRYAYF.

The chain uses TRBV9 and TRBJ2-1; TRBD2 aligns across 10 bases. With 4 bases clipped from V and 9 bases from J, the junction kept 13 bases outside the gene matches. Germline CDR1 reads SGDLS; CDR2 reads YYNGEE. The CDR3 is 16 residues long. The CDR3 spells CASSPQREGPWGEQFF. The CDR3, as DNA: TGTGCCAGCAGCCCCCAGCGGGAGGGCCCTTGGGGTGAGCAGTTCTTC. Looking up the rest from reference TRBV9 and TRBJ2-1 gives the full variable domain: DSGVTQTPKHLITATGQRVTLRCSPRSGDLSVYWYQQSLDQGLQFLIQYYNGEERAKGNILERFSAQQFPDLHSELNLSSLELGDSALYFCASSPQREGPWGEQFFGPGTRLTVL.

The chain employs TRBV15 and TRBJ2-7, with D possibly being TRBD2 (5 bases). Germline V CDR1 and CDR2: LNHNV, YYDKDF (reference sequence). CDR3 size: 16 residues. Deletions cut 0 bases from V and 7 bases from J, with 19 bases between. The CDR3 nucleotides are TGTGCCACCAGCAGAGAGATTACTCCGGGGAACAATGAGCAGTACTTC. The encoded protein is CATSREITPGNNEQYF.

V is TRBV6-5 and J is TRBJ1-6; D unresolved. Deletions cut 7 bases from V and 10 bases from J, with 14 bases between. CDR1 is MNHEY and CDR2 is SVGAGI in the germline V gene. This CDR3 is built from 13 residues. CDR3 bases: TGTGCCAGCACCCGGGGAAAAGGCTCACCCCTCCACTTT. Translated, it gives CASTRGKGSPLHF.

This clonotype has more than one count but fewer than ten. The V and J genes are TRBV20-1 and TRBJ2-1, with a weak D call TRBD2 (5 bases). Germline V gene sequence: CDR1 DFQATT, CDR2 SNEGSKA (reference sequence). The CDR3 extends over 14 amino acids. The ends were cut back, 7 bases at V and 5 bases at J, with 18 bases in the middle. The CDR3 here is CSGRTGPLDNEQFF. In nucleotides, the CDR3 is TGCAGTGGGAGGACCGGGCCTCTCGACAATGAGCAGTTCTTC.

Turning to this clonotype: The junction shows a germline mismatch at one end, possibly a read error. V and J are TRBV27 and TRBJ1-5; no clear D gene. In germline, CDR1 is MNHEY, CDR2 SMNVEV (reference sequence). The length of the CDR3 is 14 residues. Here the CDR3 reads CASRELGSNQPQHF. The CDR3 nucleotides are TGTGCCAGCAGGGAACTGGGTAGCAATCAGCCCCAACATTTT.

The V gene is TRBV6-6, the J gene TRBJ2-7, with 7 bases fitting TRBD1. Trimming cost V 6 bases and J 0 bases; bases outside gene matches: 11. CDR3 length: 16 residues. CDR1 and CDR2 from the germline V gene are MNHNY and SVGAGI (reference sequence). In nucleotides, the CDR3 is TGTGCCAGCAGCCTGCCGCGGACAGGTACCTCCTACGAGCAGTACTTC. Translating gives CASSLPRTGTSYEQYF.

This clonotype was picked up a small number of times. The J gene is TRBJ2-5, the V gene TRBV11-3, with 8 bases that match TRBD1. V lost 8 bases, J lost 2 bases, and 4 bases stayed unmatched. CDR1 is SGHNT and CDR2 is YENEEA in the germline V gene. The CDR3 is 13 residues long. The CDR3 protein is CASGTGNQETQYF. As DNA, the CDR3 is TGTGCCAGCGGGACAGGAAATCAAGAGACCCAGTACTTC.

In its sample, this clonotype was seen a few times. This chain uses TRBV6-6 with TRBJ2-4, with TRBD1 matching over 7 bases. The J call may be wrong; the DNA end is better matched by TRBJ2-7. Germline V CDR1 and CDR2: MNHNY, SVGAGI (reference sequence). The CDR3 contains 14 residues. The CDR3 here is CASSYTTGAYEQYF. The DNA of the CDR3 is TGTGCCAGCAGTTACACTACAGGGGCCTACGAGCAGTACTTC.

For the CDR3, the DNA is TGTGCCAGCAGCCCACAGGACGCAGGGGACACCGGGGAGCTGTTTTTT. Translating it yields CASSPQDAGDTGELFF. The chain carries TRBV9 and TRBJ2-2, with D possibly being TRBD1 (6 bases). Trimming pared 4 bases from V and 3 bases from J, leaving 16 bases between. Germline V gene data show CDR1 as SGDLS and CDR2 as YYNGEE. CDR3 length: 16 residues. The full variable domain, rest sourced from reference TRBV9 and TRBJ2-2, is DSGVTQTPKHLITATGQRVTLRCSPRSGDLSVYWYQQSLDQGLQFLIQYYNGEERAKGNILERFSAQQFPDLHSELNLSSLELGDSALYFCASSPQDAGDTGELFFGEGSRLTVL.